The present T cell receptor (beta chain) was sequenced within a study of blood T cell repertoires in COVID-19. Across the whole study: PBMCs, B-cell-depleted T cells, or T cells provided the cDNA or gDNA that made up the material.

Note on this clone: The junction departs from the called germline gene at one end, perhaps through a read error.

Original methodology: Quantification of nucleated cells was approximated via reference gene primer amplification. Data came from immunoSEQ multiplex PCR; TCRdb stores just in-frame clones and leaves some out. V and J calls and clone size come straight from that table; D and trimming were deduced from the DNA. The data show roughly 120,000 clones, with about 74% seen just once and 6.2% held by the top ten. The CDR3 spans 15 residues. Germline lookup yields CDR1 SEHNR and CDR2 FQNEAQ (reference sequence). This TCR came from a man aged 70 or older with acute or convalescent COVID-19. The V and J genes are TRBV7-9 and TRBJ1-1; 10 bases line up with TRBD1. The specimen was peripheral blood. In DNA, the CDR3 is TGTGCCAGCAGCCCGGGACAGGGGTTAGTTGCTGAAGCCTTCTTT. Encoded protein: CASSPGQGLVAEAFF.